This T cell receptor beta chain was sequenced for a study of regulatory T cells in long-lasting Graves disease. Arm-PCR with iRepertoire HTBI primers amplified the CDR3 regions for these TCR beta libraries. A single record per CDR3 protein comes from TCRdb applying MiXCR to the multiplex PCR reads. The table has a few hundred thousand distinct CDR3 sequences, 10% to 15% seen once. Described time point: newly diagnosed GD, antithyroid drugs for less than 3 months. PBMC RNA was the source of the TCR library. The study, taken as a whole, reports: TRBV28, TRBJ1-2 and TRBJ2-5 emerged as the favored segments in persistent disease. What was studied was peripheral blood only, and not thyroid tissue. Relative to new patients (under 1,000), persistent patients exhibited greater sharing of public clonotypes (about 2,700).

This clonotype was picked up many times. What it recognizes is unknown. Germline V gives CDR1 SNHLY, CDR2 FYNNEI. CDR3 length equals 10 residues. V lost 10 bases, J lost 10 bases, and 11 bases lay in between. This same sample was also part of a study on T cells in Graves' hyperthyroidism and ophthalmopathy. That study reports: The authors' 13 V-J model separated ophthalmopathy from stable hyperthyroidism.

The source of this sequence is a woman aged 18 to 35 with Graves disease. This specimen consisted of peripheral blood mononuclear cells (PBMCs), obtained at new diagnosis, from a patient treated with antithyroid drugs. This chain joins TRBV2 and TRBJ2-1; D call uncertain. The DNA for the CDR3 is TGTGCCAACCGGTTCGGGGAGCAGTTCTTC. This codes for CANRFGEQFF.